This T cell receptor beta chain was identified during a study of blood T cell repertoires in COVID-19. At the level of the study: The United States, Italy and Spain were the sources of the acute and convalescent COVID-19 samples. In each case, the material was cDNA or gDNA derived from T cells, B-cell-depleted T cells, or PBMCs.

V lost 5 bases and J lost 0; bases outside the gene matches: 6. The CDR3 is 17 residues long. CDR1 is LNHDA, CDR2 SQIVND, per germline (reference sequence). In the authors' methods: Estimation of nucleated cell counts was performed using reference gene primer amplification. Sequencing was performed with immunoSEQ multiplex PCR; in TCRdb, only in-frame clones are kept and a portion is missing. That table is the source of V, J and clone size, and D and trimming were worked out from the DNA. This repertoire shows over 200,000 clones, 70% to 90% found once; its top ten account for roughly 12%. The rearrangement joins TRBV19 to TRBJ2-7, with 14 positions matching TRBD2. The receptor comes from a woman aged 18-29 years who had recovered from COVID-19. The sample comprised peripheral blood. CDR3 sequence (DNA): TGTGCCAGTAGTCGGCCCGGGACTAGCGGGAGCTCCTACGAGCAGTACTTC. Translating it yields CASSRPGTSGSSYEQYF.